This TCR beta chain is drawn from a study of CD8 T cells in Susac syndrome. Random hexamers primed reverse transcription of about 0.5 to 1 ug RNA. Each CDR3 protein is one row after TCRdb ran MiXCR on the immunoSEQ multiplex PCR reads. The data show around 95,000 distinct CDR3 sequences, approximately 95% seen once. The germline CDR1 and CDR2 sequences are SGHRS and YFSETQ. This CDR3 contains 14 residues. With V trimmed by 0 bases and J by 9 bases, 3 bases remained unmatched. The chain links TRBV5-1 to TRBJ2-6, with 7 bases that match TRBD2. The receptor's source is a human donor with Susac syndrome. The sequenced material came from CD8+ T cells from PBMCs. In DNA, the CDR3 is TGCGCCAGCAGCTTGGGCAGGGAGGGCAACGTCCTGACTTTC. Its translation: CASSLGREGNVLTF.